Below are 28 T cell receptor beta chains sequenced from a single sample in a study of OX40 agonist ivuxolimab in advanced cancers. Produced via immunoSEQ multiplex PCR; TCRdb's table is partial and in-frame only. The repertoire consists of about 70,000 clones, with roughly 85% occurring once and the leading ten covering roughly 6.3%. The sample here was CD4+ or CD8+ T cells sorted from blood, taken in a trial of the OX40 agonist ivuxolimab. Receptors were obtained from an adult with an advanced solid tumor such as melanoma, head and neck, liver or kidney cancer.

This clone was recorded only once. This chain connects TRBV4-1 to TRBJ2-7; 7 bases are a match to TRBD2. After removal of 1 base from V and 0 bases from J, the junction contained 3 bases not matched to a gene. Per germline, CDR1 MGHRA and CDR2 YSYEKL. This CDR3 comprises 15 residues. CDR3 region: CASSQGWGGSYEQYF. For the CDR3, the DNA is TGCGCCAGCAGCCAAGGCTGGGGGGGCTCCTACGAGCAGTACTTC.

The rearrangement uses TRBV29-1 and TRBJ1-4; no reliable D call. Trimming shortened V by 0 bases and J by 7 bases, and 15 bases separated the two germline ends. Germline V gene data show CDR1 as SQVTM and CDR2 as ANQGSEA. The CDR3 is 15 residues long. In DNA form, the CDR3 reads TGCAGCGTTGAAGATCAAGGAGGGAGCCGTGAAAAACTGTTTTTT. Translation: CSVEDQGGSREKLFF.

The chain uses TRBV7-9 and TRBJ1-2, with D tentatively TRBD1 (5 bases). V gave up 5 bases and J gave up 2 bases, with 12 bases separating them. Germline CDR1 and CDR2: SEHNR and FQNEAQ (reference sequence). There are 14 residues in the CDR3. The CDR3 region is CASSLGGANYGYTF. Written as DNA, the CDR3 is TGTGCCAGCAGCCTCGGAGGGGCCAACTATGGCTACACCTTC.

This clone was counted a few times. The chain employs TRBV5-1 and TRBJ1-6; D uncertain. Between the trimmed V and J ends, which lost 0 bases and 7 bases, there was a span of 8 bases. Germline V gene sequence: CDR1 SGHRS, CDR2 YFSETQ. This CDR3 spans 14 amino acids. CDR3 sequence reads: CASSLVGANSPLHF. CDR3 coding DNA: TGCGCCAGCAGCTTGGTGGGAGCCAATTCACCCCTCCACTTT.

The genes are TRBV7-2 and TRBJ2-2; 7 bases are shared with TRBD1. The ends lost 1 base at V and 5 bases at J; junction bases unmatched: 4. CDR3 length: 15 residues. CDR1 and CDR2 from the germline V gene are SGHTA and FQGNSA. CDR3 in amino acids: CASSLVGGATGELFF. The CDR3 DNA sequence: TGTGCCAGCAGCTTAGTAGGGGGCGCAACCGGGGAGCTGTTTTTT.

The V call is TRBV30, the J call TRBJ2-3, with unresolved D. Looked up from germline, CDR1 is GTSNPN and CDR2 is SVGIG (reference sequence). With 4 bases removed from V and 2 bases from J, the gap between germline ends came to 13 bases. The CDR3 loop spans 14 amino acids. CDR3: CAWTPGSFTDTQYF. DNA of the CDR3: TGTGCCTGGACCCCGGGCTCCTTCACAGATACGCAGTATTTT.

V is TRBV10-1 and J is TRBJ1-2; 9 positions match TRBD1. The CDR3 is 13 residues long. V shed 5 bases, J shed 6 bases, and the junction held 4 bases outside the gene matches. The V gene's germline CDR1 is WNHNN and CDR2 SYGVQD (reference sequence). The CDR3 region is CASSMDRGDGYTF. In nucleotides, the CDR3 is TGCGCCAGCAGTATGGACAGGGGCGATGGCTACACCTTC.

The chain is built from TRBV6-1 and TRBJ1-5; D gene unclear. Germline CDR1 is MNHNS and CDR2 is SASEGT. V lost 4 bases and J lost 4, with 8 bases in between. CDR3 length: 13 amino acids. In DNA form, the CDR3 reads TGTGCCAGCAGTGCCTACGATAATCAGCCCCAGCATTTT. Translating gives CASSAYDNQPQHF.

J is TRBJ1-5 and V is TRBV5-6; TRBD1 aligns across 9 bases. Germline CDR1 is SGHDT and CDR2 is YYEEEE. This CDR3 spans 15 amino acids. V shed 0 bases, J shed 4 bases, and the junction held 2 bases outside the gene matches. The CDR3 sequence: CASSLGDRENQPQHF. The DNA of the CDR3 is TGTGCCAGCAGCTTGGGGGACAGGGAAAATCAGCCCCAGCATTTT.

This clone was counted a few times. The chain recombines TRBV7-9 with TRBJ2-7; tentatively, D is TRBD1 (6 bases). Per germline, CDR1 SEHNR and CDR2 FQNEAQ (reference sequence). The V end was cut by 1 base, the J end by 7 bases, with 11 bases between. This CDR3 is built from 13 residues. CDR3 protein: CASSLETGGEQYV. The CDR3 DNA is TGTGCCAGCAGCTTAGAGACAGGAGGTGAGCAGTACGTC.

The chain couples TRBV7-8 to TRBJ2-2, with 8 bases identical to TRBD1. CDR1 and CDR2 from the germline V gene are SGHVS and FQNEAQ. The CDR3 is made up of 13 amino acids. V lost 4 bases to trimming and J lost 7 bases; unmatched junction nucleotides: 2. The DNA for the CDR3 is TGTGCCAGCAGCTGGACAGGGAGCGGGGAGCTGTTTTTT. This gives the protein CASSWTGSGELFF. Full variable domain (remainder filled in from reference TRBV7-8 and TRBJ2-2): GAGVSQSPRYKVAKRGQDVALRCDPISGHVSLFWYQQALGQGPEFLTYFQNEAQLDKSGLPSDRFFAERPEGSVSTLKIQRTQQEDSAVYLCASSWTGSGELFFGEGSRLTVL.

J is TRBJ1-6 and V is TRBV2, with 7 bases matching TRBD1. This CDR3 spans 14 amino acids. Germline V gene sequence: CDR1 SNHLY, CDR2 FYNNEI. With 4 bases clipped from V and 10 bases from J, the junction kept 7 bases outside the gene matches. In DNA, the CDR3 is TGTGCCAGCAGTGGTTACAGGGGTGGCTCACCCCTCCACTTT. Protein product: CASSGYRGGSPLHF.

The chain is built from TRBV4-1 and TRBJ2-5, with TRBD2 matching over 15 bases. V dropped 0 bases and J dropped 5; count of bases not matched to a gene: 10. CDR3 length equals 19 residues. From germline, CDR1 is MGHRA and CDR2 YSYEKL. The CDR3 DNA reads as TGCGCCAGCAGCCAAGATCTTGGACTAGCGGGGGGGCTCGGGGAGACCCAGTACTTC. This translates into CASSQDLGLAGGLGETQYF.

V gene TRBV5-8 combines with J gene TRBJ2-1; D is uncertain. V lost 7 bases and J lost 1, with 21 bases in between. Germline assignment: CDR1 SGHTS and CDR2 YDEGEE. This CDR3 has 17 residues. CDR3 protein: CASGLLVTMASYNEQFF. CDR3 DNA sequence: TGTGCCAGCGGCCTATTGGTCACGATGGCATCCTACAATGAGCAGTTCTTC.

The chain uses TRBV5-1 and TRBJ2-7; a possible D gene is TRBD1 (6 bases). The CDR3 runs to 14 residues. The V end lost 0 bases, the J end lost 2 bases, and 9 bases lay between the germline ends. The germline CDR1 and CDR2 sequences are SGHRS and YFSETQ. In nucleotides, the CDR3 is TGCGCCAGCAGCTTGGACCCAGGGGCCTACGAGCAGTACTTC. Translated: CASSLDPGAYEQYF.

The V and J genes are TRBV5-5 and TRBJ2-2, with TRBD1 identical over 8 bases. With 4 bases clipped from V and 0 bases from J, the junction kept 2 bases outside the gene matches. Germline-derived CDR1 and CDR2 are SGHKS and YYEKEE (reference sequence). CDR3 length: 15 residues. DNA of the CDR3: TGTGCCAGCAGCCTACAGGGGGCGAACACCGGGGAGCTGTTTTTT. It specifies CASSLQGANTGELFF.

For the CDR3, the DNA is TGTGCCAGCAATCCGGGATGGTACAATGAGCAGTTCTTC. This translates into CASNPGWYNEQFF. This sequence joins TRBV28 and TRBJ2-1; possible D gene TRBD2, 5 bases. CDR1 is MDHEN, CDR2 SYDVKM, per germline. The CDR3 runs 13 residues. Trimming cost V 7 bases and J 4 bases, with 11 bases left between them.

The rearrangement joins TRBV6-5 to TRBJ2-1, with D possibly matching TRBD2 (6 bases). Trimming took off 5 bases at V and 9 bases at J, with 20 bases between the two ends. This CDR3 is 15 amino acids long. CDR1 and CDR2 from the germline V gene are MNHEY and SVGAGI. The CDR3 protein is CASSLAGPQAGEQFF. The CDR3 DNA reads as TGTGCCAGCAGTCTGGCGGGGCCCCAGGCGGGTGAGCAGTTCTTC.

The J gene is TRBJ1-1, the V gene TRBV1; no check of the table's D call, TRBD1, against the DNA was made. TRBV1 is shown as a pseudogene. The CDR3 runs to 14 residues. The DNA for the CDR3 is TGCACCAGCAGCCCTCGGACAGGGTCCACTGAAGCTTTCTTT. This translates into CTSSPRTGSTEAFF.

This clone has only one observation. The chain carries TRBV5-4 and TRBJ2-1; 8 nucleotides align to TRBD1. Germline trimming cut 6 bases from V and 0 bases from J; bases unmatched to any gene: 5. From germline, CDR1 is SGHNT and CDR2 YYREEE (reference sequence). The CDR3 totals 15 residues. CDR3: CASTSGQGSYNEQFF. The CDR3 DNA sequence: TGTGCCAGCACCTCCGGACAGGGCTCCTACAATGAGCAGTTCTTC.

CDR3: CASSPDVSSHEQYV. The CDR3 nucleotides are TGTGCCAGCAGTCCGGACGTATCCTCCCACGAGCAGTACGTC. The chain combines TRBV6-6 with TRBJ2-7, with unresolved D. CDR1 MNHNY and CDR2 SVGAGI come from the germline V gene (reference sequence). CDR3 length: 14 residues.

The chain couples TRBV10-1 to TRBJ1-2; 8 bases match TRBD1. The V gene end was trimmed by 2 bases and the J gene end by 11 bases; junction bases not matched to a gene: 13. The CDR3 sequence is 15 residues long. The germline CDR1 and CDR2 sequences are WNHNN and SYGVQD (reference sequence). The CDR3 DNA reads as TGCGCCAGCAGTGAGACCTTGGGACAGGACGCACGGTACACCTTC. Its translation is CASSETLGQDARYTF.

This clone came up once. This chain links TRBV11-3 with TRBJ2-1; 7 nucleotides match TRBD2. After removal of 2 bases from V and 2 bases from J, the junction contained 3 bases not matched to a gene. There are 15 residues in the CDR3. Germline CDR1 is SGHNT and CDR2 is YENEEA. CDR3 nucleotides: TGTGCCAGCAGCTTAAAAGCGGGAACCTACAATGAGCAGTTCTTC. Translated, it gives CASSLKAGTYNEQFF.

The chain recombines TRBV6-1 with TRBJ2-7; D is ambiguous. The CDR3 contains 12 residues. V lost 0 bases and J 4 bases, leaving 4 bases between the germline ends. From germline, CDR1 is MNHNS and CDR2 SASEGT. The CDR3 DNA follows: TGTGCCAGCAGTGAAGCGGGATACGAGCAGTACTTC. Amino acids: CASSEAGYEQYF.

The V and J genes are TRBV29-1 and TRBJ1-4; TRBD1 is a possible D gene (6 bases). Germline V gene lookup returns CDR1 SQVTM and CDR2 ANQGSEA. CDR3 length equals 13 residues. Trimming took off 4 bases at V and 7 bases at J, with 13 bases between the two ends. CDR3 residues: CSVVQGSAEKLFF. CDR3 nucleotides: TGCAGCGTTGTACAGGGTTCGGCTGAAAAACTGTTTTTT.

This rearrangement joins TRBV5-6 to TRBJ2-5; D gene uncertain. CDR1 and CDR2 (germline): SGHDT, YYEEEE. This CDR3 spans 19 amino acids. The V and J ends lost 3 bases and 5 bases respectively, with 29 bases between them. Here the CDR3 DNA reads TGTGCCAGCAGCTACCCTCGTGTACTACAGATGGGTCAGGAGGAGACCCAGTACTTC. As protein: CASSYPRVLQMGQEETQYF.

The rearrangement links TRBV6-6 to TRBJ1-4; D perhaps matches TRBD1 (6 bases). The V gene's germline CDR1 is MNHNY and CDR2 SVGAGI (reference sequence). The CDR3 has 15 residues. With 6 bases removed from V and 5 bases from J, the gap between germline ends came to 16 bases. CDR3 DNA: TGTGCCAGCAGCGGGGGGCTGGGGGGAAATGAAAAACTGTTTTTT. It yields the protein CASSGGLGGNEKLFF.

A single count supports this clone. CDR3 loop: CATSRRGGRPPSEQYF. The CDR3 DNA reads TGTGCCACCAGCAGGCGGGGGGGGAGGCCACCTTCCGAGCAGTACTTC. This chain links TRBV15 with TRBJ2-7; 9 nucleotides align to TRBD2. Germline CDR1 is LNHNV and CDR2 is YYDKDF (reference sequence). The CDR3 is made up of 16 amino acids. Trimming at V came to 3 bases and at J to 6 bases, leaving 12 bases not matched to a gene.